This TCR beta chain came from a study of shared clonotypes between healthy human individuals. Study as a whole: Ranging from 18 to 49 in age, donors were two women and a few men. There were three CD4 naive, three CD4 memory, two CD8 naive and one CD8 memory plates per donor.

Germline CDR1 MDHEN, CDR2 SYDVKM. The CDR3 loop spans 16 amino acids. V lost 4 bases to trimming and J lost 7 bases; unmatched junction nucleotides: 7. Clones were sequenced by immunoSEQ multiplex PCR, and TCRdb holds only the in-frame ones, with some missing. The profile shows approximately 320,000 clones, approximately 74% of them singletons. This clone has just a few counts. Antigen: not known. Study-level results: For naive CD4 cells, 4.5% to 6.5% of clonotypes were shared across a handful of donors.

The receptor comes from a man aged 25 to 40 in good health. The sequenced sample consisted of memory CD4+ T cells sorted from blood. The subset denotes: CD45RA-negative fraction. V gene TRBV28 combines with J gene TRBJ2-1; 13 positions match TRBD2. The CDR3 DNA is TGTGCCAGCAGTTCAGGTACTAGCGGGAGGGGGAATGAGCAGTTCTTC. Protein product: CASSSGTSGRGNEQFF.